The clone carrying this TCR beta chain rates as medium-sized. This CDR3 has 18 amino acids. Germline CDR1 is SGHVS and CDR2 is FNYEAQ. The J segment lost 0 bases and the V segment lost 5 bases, leaving 8 bases of the junction unmatched. In TCRdb, the 5' RACE reads were re-called with MiXCR into one record per CDR3 protein. The data hold more than 15,000 distinct CDR3 sequences, with under 5% observed a single time. This record belongs to a study of T cells after yellow fever vaccination. Overall study results and limits: The day 0 sorted memory subsets showed almost all vaccine-responding clonotypes to be undetectable.

The chain has TRBV7-6 and TRBJ2-1; 12 bases are shared with TRBD2. The sequenced sample was PBMCs, either bulk or a sorted T-cell subset (CD4+, CD8+, memory, or dextramer-sorted; not recorded which), obtained 15 days after the yellow fever booster vaccination. The TCR originated in a man aged 30 to 45 who received the YFV17D yellow fever vaccine. Here the CDR3 reads CASSPGTSGLSSYNEQFF. The DNA for the CDR3 is TGTGCCAGCAGCCCAGGGACTAGCGGGCTGAGCTCCTACAATGAGCAGTTCTTC.